Presented here are 18 T cell receptor beta chains from one specimen sequenced in a study of regulatory dendritic cells for organ transplantation. Only in-frame clones appear in the TCRdb table, and some are missing; sequencing was by immunoSEQ multiplex PCR. The table records 9,500 to 15,000 clones, 75% to 80% of them present only once. These receptors have no known antigen. Sorted T cells were CFSE-labeled and cultured four to five days with allogeneic regulatory or mature dendritic cells at 1:10. The specimen sequenced was naive CD8+ T cells from blood cultured with regulatory dendritic cells. The subset is: CD45RA+ naive T cells. The receptor set was obtained from a human donor in good health.

This clone occurred once. The chain recombines TRBV6-5 with TRBJ2-7, with D perhaps TRBD2 (7 bases). The V end was cut by 4 bases, the J end by 3 bases, with 10 bases between. Germline loops: CDR1 MNHEY, CDR2 SVGAGI. There are 13 residues in the CDR3. CDR3 in DNA: TGTGCCAGCAGTTGGGGGGGCCTCTACGAGCAGTACTTC. Translation: CASSWGGLYEQYF.

This clone was picked up one time. The chain combines TRBV27 with TRBJ1-2; no reliable D call. The length of the CDR3 is 13 residues. V lost 3 bases to trimming and J lost 5 bases, with 10 bases between them. In germline, CDR1 is MNHEY, CDR2 SMNVEV (reference sequence). CDR3 sequence: CASSFSTAYGYTF. DNA for the CDR3: TGTGCCAGCAGTTTTTCGACTGCTTATGGCTACACCTTC.

This clone was detected only a few times. The CDR3 loop reads CASAPAGLNTEAFF. The CDR3 region has the DNA TGTGCCAGCGCCCCGGCGGGACTGAACACTGAAGCTTTCTTT. This rearrangement joins TRBV27 to TRBJ1-1, with a weak D call TRBD1 (5 bases). Germline values: CDR1 MNHEY, CDR2 SMNVEV (reference sequence). V dropped 8 bases and J dropped 0 bases, with 13 bases sitting between them. The CDR3 has 14 amino acids.

In regard to this clone: The junction differs from germline at one of its ends, possibly a read error. The same CDR3 also results from other DNA sequences found in this sample. The genes are TRBV27 and TRBJ2-5, with D possibly matching TRBD2 (5 bases). Germline lookup yields CDR1 MNHEY and CDR2 SMNVEV (reference sequence). This CDR3 comprises 13 residues. The CDR3 loop is CASRSLGQETQYF. The CDR3 coding sequence is TGTGCTAGCAGATCACTAGGACAAGAGACCCAGTACTTC.

This sequence joins TRBV7-9 and TRBJ1-1; perhaps TRBD1 as D (5 bases). Germline CDR1 and CDR2: SEHNR and FQNEAQ (reference sequence). The CDR3 has 15 amino acids. Trimming stripped 2 bases from V and 1 base from J, with 11 bases between. CDR3 in amino acids: CASSLLLGGNTEAFF. The CDR3 DNA follows: TGTGCCAGCAGCTTACTCTTGGGGGGGAACACTGAAGCTTTCTTT.

The genes are TRBV4-1 and TRBJ2-3; TRBD1 aligns across 9 bases. V dropped 4 bases and J dropped 0; count of bases not matched to a gene: 5. This CDR3 has 16 amino acids. Looked up from germline, CDR1 is MGHRA and CDR2 is YSYEKL. DNA for the CDR3: TGCGCCAGCAGCCCGAGGGGGACAGGGAGCACAGATACGCAGTATTTT. Its protein product is CASSPRGTGSTDTQYF.

The chain is built from TRBV6-5 and TRBJ1-1; 8 bases are shared with TRBD1. Germline CDR1 is MNHEY and CDR2 is SVGAGI. The length of the CDR3 is 14 residues. Trimming took 2 bases from V and 3 from J; bases not matched to a gene: 2. CDR3 DNA: TGTGCCAGCAGTTACACACAGGGGGACACTGAAGCTTTCTTT. Translating gives CASSYTQGDTEAFF.

The chain recombines TRBV6-1 with TRBJ2-2; 12 bases are a match to TRBD1. V shed 3 bases and J 7 bases; nucleotides not matched to a gene: 6. The CDR3 loop spans 16 amino acids. Germline V gives CDR1 MNHNS, CDR2 SASEGT. This CDR3 reads CASSDRDRGLGGELFF. The CDR3 DNA is TGTGCCAGCAGTGACCGGGACAGGGGGCTTGGCGGGGAGCTGTTTTTT.

The V and J genes are TRBV28 and TRBJ1-5; tentative D call: TRBD1 (5 bases). Germline V gives CDR1 MDHEN, CDR2 SYDVKM. The V end was cut by 1 base, the J end by 2 bases, with 9 bases between. The CDR3 covers 15 residues. The CDR3 loop reads CASSLFRVRNQPQHF. CDR3 in DNA: TGTGCCAGCAGTTTATTCAGGGTTCGCAATCAGCCCCAGCATTTT.

This chain connects TRBV7-6 to TRBJ2-3; D call uncertain. Germline V gives CDR1 SGHVS, CDR2 FNYEAQ. Deletions cut 5 bases from V and 1 base from J, with 13 bases between. The CDR3 totals 15 residues. CDR3 DNA sequence: TGTGCCAGCAGCCCTAGTTTGACGGGCACAGATACGCAGTATTTT. Translation gives CASSPSLTGTDTQYF.

The genes are TRBV9 and TRBJ2-3; 12 bases are shared with TRBD2. V was pared by 4 bases and J by 4 bases, with 4 bases of the junction left unmatched. Germline lookup yields CDR1 SGDLS and CDR2 YYNGEE. CDR3 length equals 15 residues. CDR3 sequence reads: CASSSSGGAPDTQYF. In DNA form, the CDR3 reads TGTGCCAGCAGCTCTAGCGGGGGGGCCCCAGATACGCAGTATTTT.

This clone came up a few times. The chain uses TRBV4-1 and TRBJ2-7; 8 nucleotides line up with TRBD1. The V gene end was trimmed by 4 bases and the J gene end by 7 bases; junction bases not matched to a gene: 6. The CDR3 is made up of 13 amino acids. Germline V gene sequence: CDR1 MGHRA, CDR2 YSYEKL. CDR3 bases: TGCGCCAGCAGCCCGCAGGGGGCGGGGGAGCAGTACTTC. Encoded protein: CASSPQGAGEQYF.

This clone has only a few counts. The chain couples TRBV5-1 to TRBJ1-2; D gene uncertain. Trimming removed 3 bases at V and 8 bases at J, with 17 bases between. The V gene's germline CDR1 is SGHRS and CDR2 YFSETQ. This CDR3 comprises 14 residues. CDR3 nucleotides: TGCGCCAGCAGCTCGAATACACCCTTCGGGGGCTACACCTTC. Protein: CASSSNTPFGGYTF.

This clone was detected a few times. The chain links TRBV9 to TRBJ1-1; weak D call: TRBD1 (5 bases). Germline lookup yields CDR1 SGDLS and CDR2 YYNGEE. Trimming pared 0 bases from V and 7 bases from J, leaving 10 bases between. There are 13 residues in the CDR3. This chain's CDR3 is CASSVGGDREAFF. CDR3 nucleotides: TGTGCCAGCAGCGTAGGGGGGGACCGTGAAGCTTTCTTT.

The chain joins TRBV9 to TRBJ2-4, with D possibly matching TRBD2 (5 bases). Germline assignment: CDR1 SGDLS and CDR2 YYNGEE. V was cut by 2 bases and J by 5 bases, with 11 bases left in between. CDR3 length: 14 residues. The CDR3 reads CASSVAAEQNIQYF. The CDR3 DNA reads as TGTGCCAGCAGCGTTGCAGCGGAGCAAAACATTCAGTACTTC. The variable domain in full, completed from reference TRBV9 and TRBJ2-4, reads DSGVTQTPKHLITATGQRVTLRCSPRSGDLSVYWYQQSLDQGLQFLIQYYNGEERAKGNILERFSAQQFPDLHSELNLSSLELGDSALYFCASSVAAEQNIQYFGAGTRLSVL.

The sample holds one count of this clone. The chain combines TRBV5-1 with TRBJ2-7, with 12 bases fitting TRBD1. V lost 4 bases to trimming and J lost 2 bases; unmatched junction nucleotides: 4. CDR1 is SGHRS and CDR2 is YFSETQ in the germline V gene. This CDR3 spans 15 amino acids. The CDR3 sequence is CASSAGTGGPYEQYF. The CDR3, as DNA: TGCGCCAGCAGCGCCGGGACAGGGGGCCCCTACGAGCAGTACTTC.

This clone was counted once. The V call is TRBV4-3, the J call TRBJ2-7; D ambiguous. This CDR3 is built from 13 residues. Per the germline V gene, CDR1 is LGHNA and CDR2 is YSLEER. V lost 0 bases, J lost 1 base, and 4 bases lay in between. The CDR3 loop is CASSQDRSYEQYF. The CDR3 DNA sequence: TGCGCCAGCAGCCAAGACAGATCCTACGAGCAGTACTTC.

J is TRBJ2-3 and V is TRBV7-6; 7 bases fit TRBD1. In germline, CDR1 is SGHVS, CDR2 FNYEAQ. The length of the CDR3 is 16 residues. Germline trimming cut 1 base from V and 0 bases from J; bases unmatched to any gene: 4. The CDR3 spells CASSLGQGQSTDTQYF. The CDR3 coding sequence is TGTGCCAGCAGCTTAGGACAGGGCCAGAGCACAGATACGCAGTATTTT.